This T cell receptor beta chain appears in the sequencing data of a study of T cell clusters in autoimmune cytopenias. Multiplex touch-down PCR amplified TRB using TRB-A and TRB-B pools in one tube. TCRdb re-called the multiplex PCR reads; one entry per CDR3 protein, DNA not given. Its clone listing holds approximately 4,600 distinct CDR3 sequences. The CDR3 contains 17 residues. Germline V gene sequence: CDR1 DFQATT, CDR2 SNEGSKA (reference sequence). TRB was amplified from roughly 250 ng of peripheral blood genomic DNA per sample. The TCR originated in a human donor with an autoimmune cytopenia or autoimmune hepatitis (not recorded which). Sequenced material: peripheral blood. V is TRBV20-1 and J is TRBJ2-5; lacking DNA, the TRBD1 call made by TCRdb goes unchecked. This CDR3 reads CSARDPWGVTGQETQYF.